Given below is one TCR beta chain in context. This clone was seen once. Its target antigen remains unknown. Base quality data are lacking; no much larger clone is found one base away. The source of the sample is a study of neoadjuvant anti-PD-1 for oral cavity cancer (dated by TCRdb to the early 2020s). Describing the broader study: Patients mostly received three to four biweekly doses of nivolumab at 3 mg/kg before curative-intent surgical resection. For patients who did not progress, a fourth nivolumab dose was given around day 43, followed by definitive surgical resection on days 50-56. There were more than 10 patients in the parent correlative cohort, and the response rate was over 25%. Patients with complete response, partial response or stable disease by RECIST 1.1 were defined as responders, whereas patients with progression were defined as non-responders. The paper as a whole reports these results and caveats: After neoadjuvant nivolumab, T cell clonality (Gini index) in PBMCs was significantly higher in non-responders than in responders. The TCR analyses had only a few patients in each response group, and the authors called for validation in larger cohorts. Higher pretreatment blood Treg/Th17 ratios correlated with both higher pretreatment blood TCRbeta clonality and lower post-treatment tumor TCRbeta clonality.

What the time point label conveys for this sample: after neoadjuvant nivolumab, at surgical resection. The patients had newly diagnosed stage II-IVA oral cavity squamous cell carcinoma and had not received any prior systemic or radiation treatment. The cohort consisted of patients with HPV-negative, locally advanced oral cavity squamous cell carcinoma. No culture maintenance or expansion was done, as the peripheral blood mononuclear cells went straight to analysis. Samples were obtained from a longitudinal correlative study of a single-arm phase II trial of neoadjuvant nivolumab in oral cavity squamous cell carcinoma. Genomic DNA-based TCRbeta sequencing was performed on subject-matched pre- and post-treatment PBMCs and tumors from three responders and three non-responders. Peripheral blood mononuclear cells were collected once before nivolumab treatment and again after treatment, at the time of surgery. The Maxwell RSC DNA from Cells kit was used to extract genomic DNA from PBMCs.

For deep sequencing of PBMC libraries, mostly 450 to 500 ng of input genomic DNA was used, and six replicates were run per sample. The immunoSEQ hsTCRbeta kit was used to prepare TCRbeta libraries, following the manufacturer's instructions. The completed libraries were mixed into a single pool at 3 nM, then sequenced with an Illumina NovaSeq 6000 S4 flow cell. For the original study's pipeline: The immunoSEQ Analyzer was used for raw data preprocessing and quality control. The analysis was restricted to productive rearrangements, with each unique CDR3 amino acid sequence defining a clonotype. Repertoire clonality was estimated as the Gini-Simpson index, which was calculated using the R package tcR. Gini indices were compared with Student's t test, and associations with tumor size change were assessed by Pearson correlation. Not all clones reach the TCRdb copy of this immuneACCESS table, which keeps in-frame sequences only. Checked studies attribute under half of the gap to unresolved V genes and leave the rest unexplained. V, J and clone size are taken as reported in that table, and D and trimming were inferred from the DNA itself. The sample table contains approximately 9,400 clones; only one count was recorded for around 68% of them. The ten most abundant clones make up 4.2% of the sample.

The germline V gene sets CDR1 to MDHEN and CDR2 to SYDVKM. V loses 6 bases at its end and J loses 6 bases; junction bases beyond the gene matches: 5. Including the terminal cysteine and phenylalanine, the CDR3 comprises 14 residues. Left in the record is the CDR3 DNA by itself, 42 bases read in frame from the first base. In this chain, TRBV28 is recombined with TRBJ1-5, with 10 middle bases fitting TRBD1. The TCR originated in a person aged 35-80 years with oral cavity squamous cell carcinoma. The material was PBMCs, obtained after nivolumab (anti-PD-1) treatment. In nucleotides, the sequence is TGTGCCAGCAGCCCGGACAGGGGGTTTCAGCCCCAGCATTTT. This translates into CASSPDRGFQPQHF.